This entry is about one T cell receptor (beta chain). Antigen unknown. Sequencing was performed with immunoSEQ multiplex PCR; in TCRdb, only in-frame clones are kept and a portion is missing. Here the sample spans about 110,000 clones, roughly nine tenths being singletons. This entry belongs to a study of PD-1 blockade in classical Hodgkin lymphoma. After autologous stem cell transplantation all patients relapsed, and prior brentuximab vedotin exposure differed between cohorts. Overall study findings and caveats: Reports indicated that newly diagnosed patients had lower baseline TCR diversity than healthy donors did. Undefined causes, possibly disease activity or prior therapy, underlie the repertoire differences.

This TCR was recovered from a human donor with classical Hodgkin lymphoma. The starting material was peripheral blood mononuclear cells (PBMCs), obtained before the second cycle of nivolumab.

The chain's CDR3 is CAISEQAAGNTIYF. DNA of the CDR3: TGTGCCATCAGTGAGCAGGCGGCTGGAAACACCATATATTTT. This chain joins TRBV10-3 and TRBJ1-3, with D unclear. Trimming left V 2 bases short and J 2 bases short, with 7 bases between. Per germline, CDR1 ENHRY and CDR2 SYGVKD. This CDR3 has 14 residues.